A single T cell receptor (beta chain) is shown here with its context. Germline loops: CDR1 LGHDT, CDR2 YNNKEL (reference sequence). Trimming removed 1 base from V and 8 bases from J, with 14 bases in between. The CDR3 is 14 amino acids. As processed by the authors: Reference gene primer amplification in the assay estimated nucleated cell counts. Profiling relied on immunoSEQ multiplex PCR, and the TCRdb table lists in-frame clones only, not all of them. The DNA was the basis for D and trimming; V, J and clone size are from that table. The table includes around 6,000 clones, roughly 77% detected once. The record originates from a study of blood T cell repertoires in COVID-19. Study-level background: Donors in the United States, Italy and Spain gave samples during acute or convalescent COVID-19. The cDNA or gDNA used as material had been derived from T cells, B-cell-depleted T cells, or PBMCs.

Sequencing was performed on peripheral blood. The chain is built from TRBV3-1 (or the pseudogene TRBV3-2) and TRBJ1-2, with D unclear. The sequence derives from a man in his sixties with acute or convalescent COVID-19. Here the CDR3 reads CASSQVKVTGGYTF. CDR3 coding DNA: TGTGCCAGCAGCCAAGTCAAGGTAACGGGGGGCTACACCTTC.